This T cell receptor beta chain comes out of a study of blood T cell repertoires in COVID-19. Study context: Researchers got acute and convalescent COVID-19 samples from the United States, Italy and Spain. PBMCs, B-cell-depleted T cells, or T cells were the source of the cDNA or gDNA that made up the material.

The CDR3 covers 15 residues. Germline V gene lookup returns CDR1 MGHDK and CDR2 SYGVNS. Deletions cut 4 bases from V and 7 bases from J, with 17 bases between. Methods used by the authors: It was from reference gene primer amplification that nucleated cell counts were estimated. Using immunoSEQ multiplex PCR, the repertoire was profiled, and TCRdb retains in-frame clones only, with some absent. V and J calls and clone size are those listed in that table; D and trimming were worked out from the DNA. The sample lists about 130,000 clones; 75% to 90% were seen once. This chain links TRBV25-1 with TRBJ1-5; D remains ambiguous. Sequencing was done on a sample of peripheral blood. This clonotype was obtained from a human donor in a cohort sampled during active COVID-19. CDR3 sequence reads: CASSAISGDVQPQHF. The CDR3 nucleotides are TGTGCCAGCAGTGCGATTTCCGGGGATGTGCAGCCCCAGCATTTT.